These 8 T cell receptor beta chains came from one sample sequenced in a study of identifying expanded T cells in peripheral blood. Repertoires were generated with immunoSEQ multiplex PCR, while TCRdb's copy carries only in-frame clones and drops some. Of some 100,000 clones detected, around 90% appear once; the ten largest clones hold about 15%. The sample comprised blood. The receptors were gathered from a person between 18 and 75 years old in good health.

The chain employs TRBV6-5 and TRBJ2-1; D is uncertain. V was shortened by 4 bases and J by 5 bases, with 9 bases between the two germline ends. Looked up from germline, CDR1 is MNHEY and CDR2 is SVGAGI. This CDR3 comprises 13 residues. In DNA form, the CDR3 reads TGTGCCAGCAGTTTTGCTAATAACAATGAGCAGTTCTTC. This codes for CASSFANNNEQFF.

The genes are TRBV11-1 and TRBJ1-3; perhaps TRBD1 as D (6 bases). Trimming pared 4 bases from V and 4 bases from J, leaving 14 bases between. Germline values: CDR1 SGHAT, CDR2 FQDESV (reference sequence). This CDR3 is 15 amino acids long. CDR3: CASSSDPGTGNTIYF. The CDR3 DNA reads TGTGCCAGCAGCTCCGACCCCGGGACAGGAAACACCATATATTTT. Based on the CDR3 plus reference TRBV11-1 and TRBJ1-3, the full variable domain is EAEVAQSPRYKITEKSQAVAFWCDPISGHATLYWYRQILGQGPELLVQFQDESVVDDSQLPKDRFSAERLKGVDSTLKIQPAELGDSAMYLCASSSDPGTGNTIYFGEGSWLTVV.

This clone appeared a single time. V and J are TRBV29-1 and TRBJ1-3; D remains unclear. Trimming cost V 6 bases and J 1 base, with 13 bases left between them. CDR1 is SQVTM, CDR2 ANQGSEA, per germline. The CDR3 has 14 residues. The CDR3 here is CSVILALSGNTIYF. CDR3 coding DNA: TGCAGCGTGATCCTAGCGCTTTCTGGAAACACCATATATTTT.

The J gene is TRBJ1-1, the V gene TRBV29-1; D is unresolved. CDR1 is SQVTM, CDR2 ANQGSEA, per germline. The CDR3 has 12 amino acids. Trimming took 0 bases from V and 8 from J, leaving 10 bases between them. The CDR3 DNA reads as TGCAGCGTTGAAGAGTTAGGTCCCGAAGCTTTCTTT. It encodes CSVEELGPEAFF.

CDR3: CASSPGQGNYEQYF. CDR3 nucleotide sequence: TGTGCCAGCAGTCCCGGACAGGGCAACTACGAGCAGTACTTC. The V call is TRBV6-5, the J call TRBJ2-7, with 8 bases aligning to TRBD1. This CDR3 is built from 14 residues. Looked up from germline, CDR1 is MNHEY and CDR2 is SVGAGI. J was trimmed by 3 bases and V by 5 bases; bases with no gene match: 6.

This clone was counted between two and nine times. J is TRBJ1-2 and V is TRBV2, with 7 nucleotides matching TRBD1. J lost 3 bases, V lost 8 bases, and 6 bases had no gene match. The CDR3 has 13 residues. CDR1 and CDR2 (germline): SNHLY, FYNNEI. The CDR3 is CASRGTDHYGYTF. For the CDR3, the DNA is TGTGCCAGCCGGGGGACAGATCACTATGGCTACACCTTC. The whole variable domain, filled in from reference TRBV2 and TRBJ1-2, reads EPEVTQTPSHQVTQMGQEVILRCVPISNHLYFYWYRQILGQKVEFLVSFYNNEISEKSEIFDDQFSVERPDGSNFTLKIRSTKLEDSAMYFCASRGTDHYGYTFGSGTRLTVV.

This chain connects TRBV19 to TRBJ2-3, with unresolved D. The CDR3 loop spans 14 amino acids. V dropped 6 bases and J dropped 0 bases, with 10 bases sitting between them. The germline gives CDR1 LNHDA, CDR2 SQIVND (reference sequence). The CDR3 sequence: CASRPLASTDTQYF. The CDR3 bases are TGTGCCAGTAGACCCTTGGCTAGCACAGATACGCAGTATTTT.

V is TRBV7-2 and J is TRBJ1-2; 7 bases map to TRBD1. The V segment lost 5 bases and the J segment 4 bases; nucleotides outside the gene matches: 7. The CDR3 contains 14 residues. The germline V gene has CDR1 SGHTA and CDR2 FQGNSA. CDR3 in amino acids: CASSPDRAGYGYTF. The CDR3 DNA follows: TGTGCCAGCAGCCCCGACAGGGCCGGCTATGGCTACACCTTC.